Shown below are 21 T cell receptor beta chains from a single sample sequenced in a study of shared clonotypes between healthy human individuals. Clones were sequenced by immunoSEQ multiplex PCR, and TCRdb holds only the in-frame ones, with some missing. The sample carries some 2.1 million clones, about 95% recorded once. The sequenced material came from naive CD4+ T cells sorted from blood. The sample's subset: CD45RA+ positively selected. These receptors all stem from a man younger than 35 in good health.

CDR3 sequence reads: CASSDTDHSPLHF. The CDR3 DNA follows: TGTGCCAGTTCGGACACGGATCATTCACCCCTCCACTTT. J is TRBJ1-6 and V is TRBV19; a weak D match, TRBD1 (5 bases). The ends were cut back, 8 bases at V and 8 bases at J, with 13 bases in the middle. This CDR3 comprises 13 residues. The germline V gene encodes CDR1 LNHDA and CDR2 SQIVND (reference sequence).

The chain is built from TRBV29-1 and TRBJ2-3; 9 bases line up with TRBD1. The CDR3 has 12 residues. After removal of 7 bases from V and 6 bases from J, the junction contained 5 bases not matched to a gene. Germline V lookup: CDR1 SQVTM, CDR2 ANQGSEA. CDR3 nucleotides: TGCAGCGGCCACAGGGGGCAGGATACGCAGTATTTT. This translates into CSGHRGQDTQYF.

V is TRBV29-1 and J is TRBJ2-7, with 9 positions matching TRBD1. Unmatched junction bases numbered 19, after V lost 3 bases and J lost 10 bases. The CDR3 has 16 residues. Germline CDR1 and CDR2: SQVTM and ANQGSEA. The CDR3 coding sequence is TGCAGCGTTGAGGGCGATGGGACAGGGAGGGAACTTGGACAGTACTTC. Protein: CSVEGDGTGRELGQYF.

In nucleotides, the CDR3 is TGTGCCAGCAGCGTAGACAGGGTTGAGACCCAGTACTTC. It codes for CASSVDRVETQYF. The chain is built from TRBV2 and TRBJ2-5; 7 nucleotides line up with TRBD1. V lost 6 bases, J lost 5 bases, and 6 bases stayed unmatched. The CDR3 has 13 residues. Germline CDR1 is SNHLY and CDR2 is FYNNEI.

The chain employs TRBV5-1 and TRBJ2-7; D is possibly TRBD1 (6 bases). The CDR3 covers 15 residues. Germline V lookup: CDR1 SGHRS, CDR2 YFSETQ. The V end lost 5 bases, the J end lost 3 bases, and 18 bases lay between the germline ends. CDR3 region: CASRFTPGHNYEQYF. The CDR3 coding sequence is TGCGCCAGCAGATTTACCCCGGGACACAACTACGAGCAGTACTTC.

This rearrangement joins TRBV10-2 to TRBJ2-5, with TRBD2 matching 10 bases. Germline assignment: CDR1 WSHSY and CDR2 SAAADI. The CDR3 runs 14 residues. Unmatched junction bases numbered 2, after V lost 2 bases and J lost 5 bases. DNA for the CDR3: TGCGCCAGCAGTGAGGCTAGCGGGAGTGAGACCCAGTACTTC. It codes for CASSEASGSETQYF.

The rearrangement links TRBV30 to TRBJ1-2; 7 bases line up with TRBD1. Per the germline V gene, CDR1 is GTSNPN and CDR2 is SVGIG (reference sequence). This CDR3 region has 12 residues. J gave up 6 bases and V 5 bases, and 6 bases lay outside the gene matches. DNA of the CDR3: TGTGCCTGGGACAGGGCGGGGGATGGCTACACCTTC. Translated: CAWDRAGDGYTF.

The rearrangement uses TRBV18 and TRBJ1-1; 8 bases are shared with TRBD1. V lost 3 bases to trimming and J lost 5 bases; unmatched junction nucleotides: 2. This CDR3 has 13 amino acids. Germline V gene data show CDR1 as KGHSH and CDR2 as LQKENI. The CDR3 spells CASSPDRGTEAFF. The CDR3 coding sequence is TGTGCCAGCTCACCTGACAGGGGAACTGAAGCTTTCTTT.

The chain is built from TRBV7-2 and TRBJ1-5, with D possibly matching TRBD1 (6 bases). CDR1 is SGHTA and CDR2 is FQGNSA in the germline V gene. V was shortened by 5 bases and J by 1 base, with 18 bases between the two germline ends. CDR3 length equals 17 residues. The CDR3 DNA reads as TGTGCCAGCAGCAGGGACATCACCGCCTGGAGCAATCAGCCCCAGCATTTT. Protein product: CASSRDITAWSNQPQHF.

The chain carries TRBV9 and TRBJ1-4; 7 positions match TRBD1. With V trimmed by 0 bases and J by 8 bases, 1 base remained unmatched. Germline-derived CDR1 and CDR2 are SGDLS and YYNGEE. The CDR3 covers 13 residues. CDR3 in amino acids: CASSVGQGEKLFF. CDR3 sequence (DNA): TGTGCCAGCAGCGTAGGACAGGGCGAAAAACTGTTTTTT.

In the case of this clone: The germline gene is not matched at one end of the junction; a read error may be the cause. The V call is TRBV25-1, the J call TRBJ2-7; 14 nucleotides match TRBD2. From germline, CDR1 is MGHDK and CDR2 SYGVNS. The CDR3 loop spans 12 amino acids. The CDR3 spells CASSYPGLAGVF. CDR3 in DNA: TGTGCCAGCAGTTATCCGGGACTAGCGGGGGTCTTC.

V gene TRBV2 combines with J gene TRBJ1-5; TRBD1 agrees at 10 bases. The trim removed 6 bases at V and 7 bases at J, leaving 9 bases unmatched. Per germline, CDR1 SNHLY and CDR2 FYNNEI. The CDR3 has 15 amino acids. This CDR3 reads CASSQTGGTRQPQHF. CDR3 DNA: TGTGCCAGCAGCCAGACAGGGGGCACGAGACAGCCCCAGCATTTT.

As DNA, the CDR3 is TGTGCCAGCAGCTCCGTCATAGTTAGGGCTGGCAAACTGTTTTTT. Residues: CASSSVIVRAGKLFF. J is TRBJ1-4 and V is TRBV11-2; no firm D call. The CDR3 spans 15 residues. The V gene's germline CDR1 is SGHAT and CDR2 FQNNGV. Between the trimmed V and J ends, which lost 4 bases and 11 bases, there was a span of 20 bases.

The chain's CDR3 is CAVQGLAGVYEQYF. The CDR3 DNA follows: TGTGCCGTCCAAGGACTAGCGGGGGTCTACGAGCAGTACTTC. This rearrangement joins TRBV10-3 to TRBJ2-7; the match to TRBD2 covers 13 bases. The germline gives CDR1 ENHRY, CDR2 SYGVKD. This CDR3 is 14 amino acids long. V shed 11 bases, J shed 3 bases, and the junction held 7 bases outside the gene matches.

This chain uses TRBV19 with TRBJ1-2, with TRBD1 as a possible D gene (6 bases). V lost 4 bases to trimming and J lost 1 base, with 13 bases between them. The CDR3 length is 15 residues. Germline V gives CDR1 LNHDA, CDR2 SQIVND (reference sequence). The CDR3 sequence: CASSSGGQGNYGYTF. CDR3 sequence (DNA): TGTGCCAGTAGTAGTGGGGGACAAGGTAACTATGGCTACACCTTC.

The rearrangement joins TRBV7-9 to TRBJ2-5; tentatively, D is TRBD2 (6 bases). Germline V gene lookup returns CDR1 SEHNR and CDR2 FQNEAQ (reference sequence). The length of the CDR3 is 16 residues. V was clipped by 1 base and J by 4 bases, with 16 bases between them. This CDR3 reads CASSLVGRGEGETQYF. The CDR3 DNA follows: TGTGCCAGCAGCTTAGTAGGGCGGGGTGAAGGAGAGACCCAGTACTTC.

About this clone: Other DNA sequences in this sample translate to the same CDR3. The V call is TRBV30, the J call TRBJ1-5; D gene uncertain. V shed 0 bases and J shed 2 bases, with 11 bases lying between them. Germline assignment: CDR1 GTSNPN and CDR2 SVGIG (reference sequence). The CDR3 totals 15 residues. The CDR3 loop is CAWSVSGLGNQPQHF. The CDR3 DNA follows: TGTGCCTGGAGTGTATCTGGTTTGGGCAATCAGCCCCAGCATTTT.

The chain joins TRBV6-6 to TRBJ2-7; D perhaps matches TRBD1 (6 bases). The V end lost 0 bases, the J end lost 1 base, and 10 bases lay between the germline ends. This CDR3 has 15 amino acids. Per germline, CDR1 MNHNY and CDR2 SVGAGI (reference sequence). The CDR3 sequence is CASSYSGAGSYEQYF. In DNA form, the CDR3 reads TGTGCCAGCAGTTACTCGGGGGCTGGGTCCTACGAGCAGTACTTC.

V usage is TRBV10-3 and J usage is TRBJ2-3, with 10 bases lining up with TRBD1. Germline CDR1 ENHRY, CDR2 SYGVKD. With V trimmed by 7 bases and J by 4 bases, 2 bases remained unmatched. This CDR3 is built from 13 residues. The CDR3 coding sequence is TGTGCCATCACCGGACAGGGGGCAGATACGCAGTATTTT. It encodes CAITGQGADTQYF.

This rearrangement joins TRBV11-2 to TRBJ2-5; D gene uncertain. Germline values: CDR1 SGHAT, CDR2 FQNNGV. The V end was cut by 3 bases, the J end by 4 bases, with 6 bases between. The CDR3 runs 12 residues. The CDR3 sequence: CASSFYGETQYF. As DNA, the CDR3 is TGTGCCAGCAGCTTCTACGGAGAGACCCAGTACTTC. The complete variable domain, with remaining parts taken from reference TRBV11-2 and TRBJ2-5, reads EAGVAQSPRYKIIEKRQSVAFWCNPISGHATLYWYQQILGQGPKLLIQFQNNGVVDDSQLPKDRFSAERLKGVDSTLKIQPAKLEDSAVYLCASSFYGETQYFGPGTRLLVL.

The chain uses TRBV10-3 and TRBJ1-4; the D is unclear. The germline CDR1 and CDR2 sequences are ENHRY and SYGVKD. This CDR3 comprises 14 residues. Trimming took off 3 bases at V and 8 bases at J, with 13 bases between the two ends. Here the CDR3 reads CAISEHLQGEKLFF. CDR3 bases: TGTGCCATCAGTGAACACCTCCAAGGGGAAAAACTGTTTTTT.